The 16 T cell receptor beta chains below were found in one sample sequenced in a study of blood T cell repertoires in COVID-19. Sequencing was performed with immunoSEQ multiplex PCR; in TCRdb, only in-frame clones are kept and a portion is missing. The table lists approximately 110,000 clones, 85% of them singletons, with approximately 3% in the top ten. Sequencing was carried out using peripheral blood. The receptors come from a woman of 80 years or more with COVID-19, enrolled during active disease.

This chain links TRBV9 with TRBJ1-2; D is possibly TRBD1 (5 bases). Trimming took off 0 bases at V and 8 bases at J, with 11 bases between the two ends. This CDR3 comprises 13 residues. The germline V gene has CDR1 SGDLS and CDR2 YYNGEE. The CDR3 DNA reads TGTGCCAGCAGCGTAGTGGAGACAGAGGGCTACACCTTC. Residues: CASSVVETEGYTF.

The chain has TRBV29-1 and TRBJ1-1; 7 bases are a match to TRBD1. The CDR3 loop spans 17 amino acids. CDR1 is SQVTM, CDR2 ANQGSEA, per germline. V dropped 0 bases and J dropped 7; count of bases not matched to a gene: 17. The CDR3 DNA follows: TGCAGCGTTGAAGACGTATGGGGAAGACAGGGTCAGGGTGAAGCTTTCTTT. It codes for CSVEDVWGRQGQGEAFF.

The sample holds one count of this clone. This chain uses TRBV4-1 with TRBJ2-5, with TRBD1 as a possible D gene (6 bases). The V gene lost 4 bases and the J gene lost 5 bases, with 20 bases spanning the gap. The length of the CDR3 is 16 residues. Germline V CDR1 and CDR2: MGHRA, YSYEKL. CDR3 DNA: TGCGCCAGCAGCCCTACGGGGACACCCCCCGAGGAGACCCAGTACTTC. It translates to CASSPTGTPPEETQYF.

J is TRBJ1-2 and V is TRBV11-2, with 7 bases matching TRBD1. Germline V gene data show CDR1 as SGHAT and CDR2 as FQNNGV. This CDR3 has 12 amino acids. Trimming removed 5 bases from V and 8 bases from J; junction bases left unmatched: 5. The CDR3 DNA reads TGTGCCAGCAGCCCGACAGGGATCGGCTACACCTTC. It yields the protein CASSPTGIGYTF.

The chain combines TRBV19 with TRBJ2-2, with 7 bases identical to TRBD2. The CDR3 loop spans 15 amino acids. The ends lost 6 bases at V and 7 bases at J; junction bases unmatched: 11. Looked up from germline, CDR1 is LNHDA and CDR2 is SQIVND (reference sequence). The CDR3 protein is CASSPRGGWGGELFF. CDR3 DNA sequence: TGTGCCAGTAGCCCGCGCGGGGGATGGGGCGGGGAGCTGTTTTTT.

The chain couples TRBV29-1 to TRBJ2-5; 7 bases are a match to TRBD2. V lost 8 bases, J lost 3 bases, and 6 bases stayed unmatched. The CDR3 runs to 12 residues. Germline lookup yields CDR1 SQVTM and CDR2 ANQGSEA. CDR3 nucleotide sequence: TGCAGCTTCGTTGCGGGAGAAGAGACCCAGTACTTC. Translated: CSFVAGEETQYF.

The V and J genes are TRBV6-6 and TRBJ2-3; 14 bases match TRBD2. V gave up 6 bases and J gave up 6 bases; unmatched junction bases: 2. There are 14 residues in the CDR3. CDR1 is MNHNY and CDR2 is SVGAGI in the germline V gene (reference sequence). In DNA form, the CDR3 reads TGTGCCAGCAGCTGGACTAGCGGGAGGGATACGCAGTATTTT. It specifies CASSWTSGRDTQYF.

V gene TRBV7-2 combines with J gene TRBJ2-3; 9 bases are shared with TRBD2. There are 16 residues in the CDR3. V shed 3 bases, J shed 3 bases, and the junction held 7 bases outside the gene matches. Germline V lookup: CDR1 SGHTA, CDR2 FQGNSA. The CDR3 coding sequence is TGTGCCAGCAGCTTGGGTAGCGGGAGCTCTACAGATACGCAGTATTTT. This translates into CASSLGSGSSTDTQYF. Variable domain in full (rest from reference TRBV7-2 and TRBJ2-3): GAGVSQSPSNKVTEKGKDVELRCDPISGHTALYWYRQSLGQGLEFLIYFQGNSAPDKSGLPSDRFSAERTGGSVSTLTIQRTQQEDSAVYLCASSLGSGSSTDTQYFGPGTRLTVL.

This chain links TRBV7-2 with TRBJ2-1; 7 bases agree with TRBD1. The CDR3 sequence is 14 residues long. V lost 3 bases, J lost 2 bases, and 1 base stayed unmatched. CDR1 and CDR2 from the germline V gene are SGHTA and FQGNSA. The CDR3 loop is CASSFDRAYNEQFF. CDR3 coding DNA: TGTGCCAGCAGCTTCGACAGGGCCTACAATGAGCAGTTCTTC.

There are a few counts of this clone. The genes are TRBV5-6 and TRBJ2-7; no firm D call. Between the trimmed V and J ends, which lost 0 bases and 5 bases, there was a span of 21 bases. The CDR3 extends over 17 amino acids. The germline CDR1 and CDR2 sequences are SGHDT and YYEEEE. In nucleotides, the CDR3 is TGTGCCAGCAGCTTGGCGGGTTTCAGCTCGTTCCTAAACGAGCAGTACTTC. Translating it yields CASSLAGFSSFLNEQYF.

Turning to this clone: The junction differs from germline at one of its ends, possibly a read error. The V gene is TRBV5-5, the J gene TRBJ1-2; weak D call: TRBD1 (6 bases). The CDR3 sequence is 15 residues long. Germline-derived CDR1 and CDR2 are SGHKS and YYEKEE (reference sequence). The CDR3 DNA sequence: TGTGCCAGCACCTTGGGGGGGCCTGGCGACTATGGCTACACCTTC. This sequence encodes CASTLGGPGDYGYTF.

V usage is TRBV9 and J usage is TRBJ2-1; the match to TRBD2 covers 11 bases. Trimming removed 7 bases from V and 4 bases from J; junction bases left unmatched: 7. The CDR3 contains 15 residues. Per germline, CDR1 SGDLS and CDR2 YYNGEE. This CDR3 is CASSPRLAGYNEQFF. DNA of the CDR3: TGTGCCAGCTCCCCACGACTAGCGGGGTACAATGAGCAGTTCTTC.

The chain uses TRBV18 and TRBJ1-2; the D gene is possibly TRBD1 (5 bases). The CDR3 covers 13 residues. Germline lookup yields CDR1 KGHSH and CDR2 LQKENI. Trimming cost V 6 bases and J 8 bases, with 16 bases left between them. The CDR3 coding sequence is TGTGCCAGCTCCACCGCAGGGTCGGGCGGCTACACCTTC. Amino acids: CASSTAGSGGYTF.

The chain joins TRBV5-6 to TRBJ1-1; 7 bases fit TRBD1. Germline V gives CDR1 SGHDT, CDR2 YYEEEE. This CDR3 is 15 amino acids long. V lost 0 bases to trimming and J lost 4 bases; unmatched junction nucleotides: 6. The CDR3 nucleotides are TGTGCCAGCAGCTTGGGACAGGGTGTGGGCACTGAAGCTTTCTTT. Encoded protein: CASSLGQGVGTEAFF.

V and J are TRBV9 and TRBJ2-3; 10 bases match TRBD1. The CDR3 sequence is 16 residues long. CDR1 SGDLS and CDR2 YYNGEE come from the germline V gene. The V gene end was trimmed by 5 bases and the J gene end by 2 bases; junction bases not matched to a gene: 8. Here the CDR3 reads CASSPGTGVSTDTQYF. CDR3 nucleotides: TGTGCCAGCAGTCCCGGGACAGGGGTATCCACAGATACGCAGTATTTT.

DNA of the CDR3: TGTGCCAGCAGCCAAGAGTCAGGAAAATCACCCCTCCACTTT. It translates to CASSQESGKSPLHF. J is TRBJ1-6 and V is TRBV3-1 (or the pseudogene TRBV3-2); D call uncertain. CDR3 length: 14 residues. Trimming left V 0 bases short and J 10 bases short, with 10 bases between. From germline, CDR1 is LGHDT and CDR2 YNNKEL (reference sequence).